Listed below are T cell receptor beta chains from one sample, sequenced in a study of Ad26.COV2.S vaccination and SARS-CoV-2 variants. Sequenced by immunoSEQ multiplex PCR; TCRdb stores in-frame clones only, minus some. This table has roughly 300,000 clones, about 89% appearing once. The source material was peripheral blood, sampled in a trial of Ad26.COV2.S vaccine versus placebo. The receptor source for this set is a person between 18 and 60 years old who received the Ad26.COV2.S COVID-19 vaccine or a placebo. Both conserved end residues are part of each CDR3. Fields, in order: D gene, J gene, V gene, clone size, CDR3 length, CDR3 DNA, CDR3 protein. The D gene is left open where the match is weak. Where a row states a size, it is once, few, many or the class of an expanded clone; other rows omit it.

d_call: .; j_call: TRBJ2-7; v_call: TRBV28; clone_size: .; cdr3_length: 11; cdr3_nt: TGTGCCAGCAGGTATTCCTACGAGCAGTACTTC; cdr3_aa: CASRYSYEQYF
d_call: TRBD1; j_call: TRBJ1-1; v_call: TRBV7-9; clone_size: once; cdr3_length: 16; cdr3_nt: TGTGCCAGCAGCTTAGCAAGCAGGGGGCCGAACACTGAAGCTTTCTTT; cdr3_aa: CASSLASRGPNTEAFF
d_call: .; j_call: TRBJ1-4; v_call: TRBV12-3/TRBV12-4; clone_size: .; cdr3_length: 13; cdr3_nt: TGTGCCAGCAGGGACAGTGGTTATGAAAAACTGTTTTTT; cdr3_aa: CASRDSGYEKLFF
d_call: .; j_call: TRBJ1-1; v_call: TRBV6-5; clone_size: .; cdr3_length: 14; cdr3_nt: TGTGCCAGCAGTTCCCCATCTGTGAACACTGAAGCTTTCTTT; cdr3_aa: CASSSPSVNTEAFF
d_call: .; j_call: TRBJ2-7; v_call: TRBV11-2; clone_size: .; cdr3_length: 14; cdr3_nt: TGTGCCAGCAGCCCGAGGGCACAGGGCGGCGAGCAGTACTTC; cdr3_aa: CASSPRAQGGEQYF
d_call: .; j_call: TRBJ2-7; v_call: TRBV2; clone_size: .; cdr3_length: 12; cdr3_nt: TGTGCCAGCAGTCATGGACAGAACCAGCAGTACTTC; cdr3_aa: CASSHGQNQQYF
d_call: TRBD2; j_call: TRBJ2-3; v_call: TRBV7-9; clone_size: .; cdr3_length: 17; cdr3_nt: TGTGCCAGCAGCGTCGGGGGACTAGCGGGGACCACAGATACGCAGTATTTT; cdr3_aa: CASSVGGLAGTTDTQYF
d_call: TRBD1; j_call: TRBJ2-6; v_call: TRBV14; clone_size: .; cdr3_length: 18; cdr3_nt: TGTGCCAGCAGCTACCACAGGGGACGTAGTTCTGGGGCCAACGTCCTGACTTTC; cdr3_aa: CASSYHRGRSSGANVLTF
d_call: .; j_call: TRBJ2-3; v_call: TRBV3-1/TRBV3-2; clone_size: .; cdr3_length: 14; cdr3_nt: TGTGCCAGCAGCCAAGGGACACCGGTCGGTACGCAGTATTTT; cdr3_aa: CASSQGTPVGTQYF
d_call: TRBD1; j_call: TRBJ1-1; v_call: TRBV28; clone_size: .; cdr3_length: 13; cdr3_nt: TGTGCCAGCAGGGGGACAGGGGTTACTGAAGCTTTCTTT; cdr3_aa: CASRGTGVTEAFF
d_call: .; j_call: TRBJ2-5; v_call: TRBV5-8; clone_size: .; cdr3_length: 15; cdr3_nt: TGTGCCAGCAGCTTAACAGGGCCCTACCAAGGGACCCAGTACTTC; cdr3_aa: CASSLTGPYQGTQYF
d_call: .; j_call: TRBJ1-1; v_call: TRBV19; clone_size: .; cdr3_length: 13; cdr3_nt: TGTGCCAGTAGTATGACGGGGTACACTGAAGCTTTCTTT; cdr3_aa: CASSMTGYTEAFF
d_call: TRBD2; j_call: TRBJ2-3; v_call: TRBV24-1; clone_size: .; cdr3_length: 15; cdr3_nt: TGTGCCACCAGTGAATTAGCGGGAACTACAGATACGCAGTATTTT; cdr3_aa: CATSELAGTTDTQYF
d_call: TRBD2; j_call: TRBJ2-1; v_call: TRBV28; clone_size: .; cdr3_length: 17; cdr3_nt: TGTGCCAGCAGTTTAAGGGCTAGCGGGAGAAGAAGAAATGAGCAGTTCTTC; cdr3_aa: CASSLRASGRRRNEQFF
d_call: .; j_call: TRBJ1-3; v_call: TRBV5-1; clone_size: few; cdr3_length: 15; cdr3_nt: TGCGCCAGCAGCTGGGACGTCAACTCTGGAAACACCATATATTTT; cdr3_aa: CASSWDVNSGNTIYF
d_call: TRBD1; j_call: TRBJ1-1; v_call: TRBV4-3; clone_size: .; cdr3_length: 14; cdr3_nt: TGCGCCAGCAGCCAGGACAGGGGTGGAACTGAAGCTTTCTTT; cdr3_aa: CASSQDRGGTEAFF
d_call: .; j_call: TRBJ1-3; v_call: TRBV5-6; clone_size: .; cdr3_length: 14; cdr3_nt: TGTGCCAGCAGCCCTGGACTGGCTGGAAACACCATATATTTT; cdr3_aa: CASSPGLAGNTIYF
d_call: .; j_call: TRBJ2-5; v_call: TRBV3-1/TRBV3-2; clone_size: .; cdr3_length: 14; cdr3_nt: TGTGCCAGCAGCCACCTCTCTCAGAGACAGACCCAGTACTTC; cdr3_aa: CASSHLSQRQTQYF
d_call: TRBD1; j_call: TRBJ1-1; v_call: TRBV7-2; clone_size: .; cdr3_length: 15; cdr3_nt: TGTGCCAGCAGCTCTAATCAGGGGGCGCTGACTGAAGCTTTCTTT; cdr3_aa: CASSSNQGALTEAFF
d_call: .; j_call: TRBJ2-1; v_call: TRBV10-3; clone_size: .; cdr3_length: 13; cdr3_nt: TGTGCCATCAGTGAGGCAGGGATTAATGAGCAGTTCTTC; cdr3_aa: CAISEAGINEQFF
d_call: TRBD1; j_call: TRBJ1-2; v_call: TRBV12-3/TRBV12-4; clone_size: .; cdr3_length: 13; cdr3_nt: TGTGCCAGCAGATGGACAGGGGTGGGTGGCTACACCTTC; cdr3_aa: CASRWTGVGGYTF
d_call: .; j_call: TRBJ1-1; v_call: TRBV5-1; clone_size: .; cdr3_length: 14; cdr3_nt: TGCGCCAGCAGCCCGTTGGTTCAGAACACTGAAGCTTTCTTT; cdr3_aa: CASSPLVQNTEAFF
d_call: .; j_call: TRBJ1-1; v_call: TRBV6-5; clone_size: .; cdr3_length: 15; cdr3_nt: TGTGCCAGCAGTTCCGCGAAGACAGTGAACACTGAAGCTTTCTTT; cdr3_aa: CASSSAKTVNTEAFF
d_call: .; j_call: TRBJ2-2; v_call: TRBV2; clone_size: .; cdr3_length: 13; cdr3_nt: TGTGCCAGCAGTCGACGGGAGACCGGGGAGCTGTTTTTT; cdr3_aa: CASSRRETGELFF
d_call: TRBD2; j_call: TRBJ2-1; v_call: TRBV19; clone_size: .; cdr3_length: 21; cdr3_nt: TGTGCCAGTAGTATAGGTGCCGGGAGACTAGCGGGAGGACCTGTCTACAATGAGCAGTTCTTC; cdr3_aa: CASSIGAGRLAGGPVYNEQFF
d_call: .; j_call: TRBJ1-6; v_call: TRBV18; clone_size: .; cdr3_length: 16; cdr3_nt: TGTGCCAGCTCACTTTCGGCGGCTCGGGGTAATTCACCCCTCCACTTT; cdr3_aa: CASSLSAARGNSPLHF
d_call: TRBD1; j_call: TRBJ1-3; v_call: TRBV16; clone_size: .; cdr3_length: 14; cdr3_nt: TGTGCCGGCAGTTTACAGGGGGATGGAAACACCATATATTTT; cdr3_aa: CAGSLQGDGNTIYF
d_call: .; j_call: TRBJ1-2; v_call: TRBV27; clone_size: .; cdr3_length: 14; cdr3_nt: TGTGCCAGCTCCGGTTGGGGGGCATGGGGTGGCTACACCTTC; cdr3_aa: CASSGWGAWGGYTF